This T cell receptor (beta chain) comes out of a study of blood T cell repertoires in COVID-19. Overall study context: Samples representing acute and convalescent COVID-19 were sourced from the United States, Italy and Spain. T cells, B-cell-depleted T cells, or PBMCs provided the cDNA or gDNA that served as material.

This clone was seen more than once but under ten times. As processed by the authors: Scientists estimated how many nucleated cells there were by amplifying reference gene primers. Assay: immunoSEQ multiplex PCR; the TCRdb copy retains only in-frame clones and omits some. Clone size and the V and J calls come from that table; the DNA yielded D and trimming. This table has hundreds of thousands of clones, 85% appearing once. With V trimmed by 0 bases and J by 3 bases, 7 bases remained unmatched. The CDR3 is 16 residues long. Germline loops: CDR1 LGHNA, CDR2 YNFKEQ. Sample: peripheral blood. The rearrangement joins TRBV4-2 to TRBJ2-7; 8 bases map to TRBD2. This TCR was sampled from a woman between 18 and 29 years old with acute or convalescent COVID-19. In nucleotides, the CDR3 is TGTGCCAGCAGCCAAGAATTGGCGGGAGGAGTCTACGAGCAGTACTTC. This sequence encodes CASSQELAGGVYEQYF.